This T cell receptor (beta chain) appears in the sequencing data of a study of memory CD8 T cells in hepatitis C reinfection. Across the whole study: Reinfection meant HCV RNA positivity after two negatives ≥60 days apart. Pre-reinfection sampling occurred 55 to 20 weeks ahead of detected reinfection.

The protocol was immunoSEQ multiplex PCR, while the TCRdb copy is restricted to in-frame clones and leaves out a portion. The sample gives about 6,000 clones, 75% to 90% of which show up once; around a fifth is in the top ten. Stated time point: pre-reinfection, 55 to 20 weeks before reinfection detection. The sorted cells went straight to TCR sequencing with no prior in vitro expansion. People who inject drugs from Montreal's HEPCO study were the donors. A couple of donors provided sorted CD3+ CD8+ CD45RO- naive CD8 T cells at all three reinfection time points. The germline gives CDR1 LNHDA, CDR2 SQIVND (reference sequence). This CDR3 is built from 15 residues. V shed 6 bases and J 8 bases; nucleotides not matched to a gene: 9.

The origin of this receptor is a man in his forties or fifties with hepatitis C virus infection. The specimen sequenced was naive CD8+ T cells sorted from blood. This chain connects TRBV19 to TRBJ2-1; 11 nucleotides agree with TRBD2. CDR3 loop: CASSPLAGAADEQFF. In DNA, the CDR3 is TGTGCCAGTAGCCCACTAGCGGGAGCAGCGGATGAGCAGTTCTTC.